This passage covers 29 T cell receptor beta chains from one sample sequenced in a study of CD8 T cell repertoires and HIV-1 epitope variants. Repertoires were generated with immunoSEQ multiplex PCR, while TCRdb's copy carries only in-frame clones and drops some. This sample has under 6,500 clones; roughly 66% occur once, and the top ten carry 35% to 40%. These receptors' antigens are unknown. The source material was cultured CD8+ T cells derived from PBMCs. These receptors were collected from a male donor with HIV.

The chain joins TRBV18 to TRBJ1-4; perhaps TRBD1 as D (6 bases). There are 16 residues in the CDR3. Trimming left V 4 bases short and J 8 bases short, with 20 bases between. The germline V gene encodes CDR1 KGHSH and CDR2 LQKENI. The CDR3 here is CASSLRVSGAGEKLFF. CDR3 DNA sequence: TGTGCCAGCTCACTACGGGTATCGGGGGCTGGAGAAAAACTGTTTTTT.

This clone was counted a few times. The chain carries TRBV19 and TRBJ2-7, with 7 bases lining up with TRBD1. This CDR3 has 14 amino acids. V lost 3 bases and J lost 0; bases outside the gene matches: 2. Germline assignment: CDR1 LNHDA and CDR2 SQIVND (reference sequence). CDR3 loop: CASSMGTASYEQYF. In nucleotides, the CDR3 is TGTGCCAGTAGTATGGGGACAGCCTCCTACGAGCAGTACTTC. Complete variable domain (other parts from reference TRBV19 and TRBJ2-7): DGGITQSPKYLFRKEGQNVTLSCEQNLNHDAMYWYRQDPGQGLRLIYYSQIVNDFQKGDIAEGYSVSREKKESFPLTVTSAQKNPTAFYLCASSMGTASYEQYFGPGTRLTVT.

This clone was counted once. This rearrangement joins TRBV5-6 to TRBJ2-5; D gene ambiguous. The DNA end lines up better with TRBJ2-7; the J call may be wrong. Per the germline V gene, CDR1 is SGHDT and CDR2 is YYEEEE. The CDR3 length is 15 residues. The CDR3 DNA follows: TGTGCCAGCAGCTTGTGGCTTGCGTCCCCCTTCGAGCAGTACTTC. It is translated as CASSLWLASPFEQYF.

This clone was seen a handful of times. This chain uses TRBV9 with TRBJ1-1; no definite D call. Germline-derived CDR1 and CDR2 are SGDLS and YYNGEE. V lost 4 bases to trimming and J lost 4 bases, with 14 bases between them. The CDR3 totals 14 residues. CDR3 in DNA: TGTGCCAGCAGCCCCTCCGGTGGCATCACTGAAGCTTTCTTT. It encodes CASSPSGGITEAFF.

V is TRBV4-2 and J is TRBJ2-1; the match to TRBD2 covers 14 bases. V lost 0 bases, J lost 12 bases, and 10 bases stayed unmatched. The CDR3 has 17 residues. CDR1 and CDR2 from the germline V gene are LGHNA and YNFKEQ. In DNA form, the CDR3 reads TGTGCCAGCAGCCAAGAGGGGGGGACTAGCGGGAGCATCCGGCAGTTCTTC. Its translation: CASSQEGGTSGSIRQFF.

The V call is TRBV10-3, the J call TRBJ1-1, with D maybe TRBD1 (6 bases). The CDR3 contains 15 residues. Trimming shortened V by 3 bases and J by 1 base, and 12 bases separated the two germline ends. Germline values: CDR1 ENHRY, CDR2 SYGVKD. The CDR3 is CAISDLDRENTEAFF. The CDR3 coding sequence is TGTGCCATCAGTGACTTGGACAGAGAGAACACTGAAGCTTTCTTT.

This chain connects TRBV11-1 to TRBJ1-2; D is ambiguous. The V and J ends lost 3 bases and 0 bases respectively, with 8 bases between them. Germline V CDR1 and CDR2: SGHAT, FQDESV (reference sequence). This CDR3 region has 14 residues. The CDR3 reads CASSFKGTNYGYTF. In nucleotides, the CDR3 is TGTGCCAGCAGCTTTAAGGGAACTAACTATGGCTACACCTTC.

The CDR3 DNA sequence: TGTGCCATCAGTGAGTCGGGAAGCGGGGGGGCCTCGGGCAAAAACATTCAGTACTTC. Its protein is CAISESGSGGASGKNIQYF. This chain uses TRBV10-3 with TRBJ2-4; 10 bases are shared with TRBD2. V was pared by 0 bases and J by 3 bases, with 11 bases of the junction left unmatched. The CDR3 spans 19 residues. Germline CDR1 ENHRY, CDR2 SYGVKD.

The rearrangement links TRBV5-1 to TRBJ2-7; TRBD2 agrees at 9 bases. The germline V gene has CDR1 SGHRS and CDR2 YFSETQ. This CDR3 comprises 17 residues. With 1 base clipped from V and 6 bases from J, the junction kept 14 bases outside the gene matches. This CDR3 is CASSLMVAVAGEGEQYF. CDR3 DNA: TGCGCCAGCAGCTTGATGGTCGCGGTAGCGGGAGAAGGCGAGCAGTACTTC.

The gene calls are TRBV7-8 and TRBJ1-1; 7 bases are a match to TRBD1. The CDR3 has 16 amino acids. Germline lookup yields CDR1 SGHVS and CDR2 FQNEAQ. J lost 0 bases, V lost 5 bases, and 9 bases had no gene match. Here the CDR3 DNA reads TGTGCCAGCAGCCTCATGGGACAGATCATGAACACTGAAGCTTTCTTT. Translation gives CASSLMGQIMNTEAFF.

The rearrangement links TRBV27 to TRBJ1-1, with unresolved D. The CDR3 runs 12 residues. The germline V gene has CDR1 MNHEY and CDR2 SMNVEV (reference sequence). Trimming removed 6 bases at V and 1 base at J, with 6 bases between. This chain's CDR3 is CASRKGNTEAFF. CDR3 nucleotides: TGTGCCAGCAGGAAAGGGAACACTGAAGCTTTCTTT.

By sample share, this clone is medium-sized. The chain joins TRBV9 to TRBJ2-7; D not certain. The CDR3 contains 15 residues. CDR1 is SGDLS and CDR2 is YYNGEE in the germline V gene. Trimming removed 0 bases at V and 6 bases at J, with 16 bases between. In nucleotides, the CDR3 is TGTGCCAGCAGCGTAGATCCCTCTAGTTGGTCCGAGCAGTACTTC. Its protein is CASSVDPSSWSEQYF.

This chain links TRBV5-1 with TRBJ2-1; no clear D. Germline CDR1 and CDR2: SGHRS and YFSETQ. The CDR3 covers 14 residues. V was trimmed by 4 bases and J by 4 bases, leaving 12 bases between them. The CDR3 protein is CASSPGNIYNEQFF. The CDR3, as DNA: TGCGCCAGCAGCCCTGGTAACATTTACAATGAGCAGTTCTTC.

In this sample, this clone turned up once. V is TRBV28 and J is TRBJ2-4; D possibly uses TRBD1 or TRBD2 (6 bases each). This CDR3 region has 15 residues. Germline lookup yields CDR1 MDHEN and CDR2 SYDVKM. V gave up 6 bases and J gave up 5 bases, with 17 bases separating them. CDR3 nucleotides: TGTGCCAGCAGCGCCCAAGGGGGGATCGAAAACATTCAGTACTTC. This codes for CASSAQGGIENIQYF.

The V call is TRBV29-1, the J call TRBJ1-1, with TRBD1 matching 7 bases. The germline V gene encodes CDR1 SQVTM and CDR2 ANQGSEA. V lost 5 bases to trimming and J lost 1 base; unmatched junction nucleotides: 4. This CDR3 region has 13 residues. This CDR3 is CSVIRTGNTEAFF. Written as DNA, the CDR3 is TGCAGCGTTATCAGGACAGGGAACACTGAAGCTTTCTTT.

The genes are TRBV28 and TRBJ2-5, with TRBD2 identical over 12 bases. CDR3 length: 19 amino acids. Trimming at V came to 3 bases and at J to 0 bases, leaving 11 bases not matched to a gene. In germline, CDR1 is MDHEN, CDR2 SYDVKM. The CDR3 protein is CASSFETSGSWEYQETQYF. As DNA, the CDR3 is TGTGCCAGCAGTTTCGAGACTAGCGGGAGTTGGGAGTACCAAGAGACCCAGTACTTC.

The CDR3 DNA reads TGTGCCAGCAGTTACTCGACGACTAGCGGGGGTAATGAGCAGTTCTTC. This encodes CASSYSTTSGGNEQFF. The rearrangement uses TRBV6-5 and TRBJ2-1, with 12 nucleotides matching TRBD2. The CDR3 runs 16 residues. The germline V gene has CDR1 MNHEY and CDR2 SVGAGI. V dropped 0 bases and J dropped 7; count of bases not matched to a gene: 4.

CDR3 nucleotide sequence: TGTGCCAGCAGCTATGGCCGCTACAATGAGCAGTTCTTC. This translates into CASSYGRYNEQFF. The genes are TRBV6-5 and TRBJ2-1; no clear D. Trimming removed 6 bases at V and 3 bases at J, with 9 bases between. CDR1 MNHEY and CDR2 SVGAGI come from the germline V gene. The CDR3 spans 13 residues.

This chain connects TRBV7-2 to TRBJ1-6; the D gene is possibly TRBD1 (5 bases). In germline, CDR1 is SGHTA, CDR2 FQGNSA. The CDR3 consists of 16 residues. Trimming left V 6 bases short and J 6 bases short, with 18 bases between. The CDR3, as DNA: TGTGCCAGCAGGACGGACACTTCGTTCCTTAATTCACCCCTCCACTTT. This translates into CASRTDTSFLNSPLHF.

The V call is TRBV28, the J call TRBJ1-6; D unresolved. Trimming stripped 7 bases from V and 0 bases from J, with 7 bases between. The CDR3 contains 14 residues. The V gene's germline CDR1 is MDHEN and CDR2 SYDVKM. The CDR3 here is CASKYLSYNSPLHF. CDR3 nucleotides: TGTGCCAGCAAATACCTCTCCTATAATTCACCCCTCCACTTT. The whole variable domain, remainder taken from reference TRBV28 and TRBJ1-6, is DVKVTQSSRYLVKRTGEKVFLECVQDMDHENMFWYRQDPGLGLRLIYFSYDVKMKEKGDIPEGYSVSREKKERFSLILESASTNQTSMYLCASKYLSYNSPLHFGNGTRLTVT.

The genes are TRBV5-4 and TRBJ2-7; the D gene is possibly TRBD1 (5 bases). With 0 bases removed from V and 0 bases from J, the gap between germline ends came to 13 bases. The CDR3 sequence is 16 residues long. CDR1 and CDR2 from the germline V gene are SGHNT and YYREEE (reference sequence). In nucleotides, the CDR3 is TGTGCCAGCAGCTTGGCCATCCAGGGTTCCTCCTACGAGCAGTACTTC. Translating it yields CASSLAIQGSSYEQYF.

The chain has TRBV28 and TRBJ2-7; the D is unclear. Trimming shortened V by 3 bases and J by 4 bases, and 4 bases separated the two germline ends. The germline V gene encodes CDR1 MDHEN and CDR2 SYDVKM. This CDR3 has 11 residues. The CDR3 protein is CASSFKYEQYF. The CDR3 nucleotides are TGTGCCAGCAGTTTTAAGTACGAGCAGTACTTC.

This chain connects TRBV9 to TRBJ2-2; no definite D call. Germline CDR1 SGDLS, CDR2 YYNGEE. V was clipped by 3 bases and J by 1 base, with 1 base between them. The CDR3 is 12 residues long. As DNA, the CDR3 is TGTGCCAGCAGCGAGAACACCGGGGAGCTGTTTTTT. Translation: CASSENTGELFF.

This chain uses TRBV28 with TRBJ2-2; 10 nucleotides agree with TRBD2. J was trimmed by 0 bases and V by 5 bases; bases with no gene match: 9. Germline CDR1 is MDHEN and CDR2 is SYDVKM. CDR3 length equals 18 residues. CDR3 protein: CASSPFSSGRPNTGELFF. In DNA form, the CDR3 reads TGTGCCAGCAGTCCCTTTTCTAGCGGGAGACCGAACACCGGGGAGCTGTTTTTT.

The chain uses TRBV28 and TRBJ2-1; TRBD2 matches 14 bases. The V gene's germline CDR1 is MDHEN and CDR2 SYDVKM. Losses at the gene ends were 7 bases for V and 6 bases for J; bases not matched to a gene: 5. The CDR3 runs to 15 residues. The CDR3 reads CASTRTSGRSNEQFF. The DNA for the CDR3 is TGTGCCAGCACCCGGACTAGCGGGAGGAGCAATGAGCAGTTCTTC.

The chain employs TRBV28 and TRBJ1-6, with unresolved D. Germline V gene lookup returns CDR1 MDHEN and CDR2 SYDVKM. This CDR3 region has 14 residues. With 7 bases removed from V and 7 bases from J, the gap between germline ends came to 14 bases. The CDR3 sequence: CASTRLVPNSPLHF. As DNA, the CDR3 is TGTGCCAGCACCCGGCTTGTCCCAAATTCACCCCTCCACTTT.

The chain couples TRBV12-5 to TRBJ2-7; 10 nucleotides align to TRBD1. CDR1 and CDR2 (germline): LGHNT, FRNRAP. This CDR3 has 14 amino acids. V gave up 7 bases and J gave up 3 bases; unmatched junction bases: 6. Here the CDR3 reads CASAMGTGDYEQYF. Here the CDR3 DNA reads TGTGCTAGTGCTATGGGGACAGGGGACTACGAGCAGTACTTC.

The chain is built from TRBV6-4 and TRBJ2-3, with TRBD2 matching over 13 bases. V was pared by 2 bases and J by 4 bases, with 3 bases of the junction left unmatched. The germline V gene encodes CDR1 MRHNA and CDR2 SNTAGT. The CDR3 is made up of 16 amino acids. The CDR3 nucleotides are TGTGCCAGCAGTGACGCGACTAGCGGGGGGTCAGATACGCAGTATTTT. Translating gives CASSDATSGGSDTQYF.

The V and J genes are TRBV13 and TRBJ2-2; weak D call: TRBD1 (6 bases). From germline, CDR1 is PRHDT and CDR2 FYEKMQ (reference sequence). The V and J ends lost 0 bases and 4 bases respectively, with 6 bases between them. This CDR3 is 14 amino acids long. Here the CDR3 DNA reads TGTGCCAGCAGCTTAGGCAGGGGCACCGGGGAGCTGTTTTTT. Its translation: CASSLGRGTGELFF.